This T cell receptor (beta chain) is drawn from a study of T cells in Graves' hyperthyroidism and ophthalmopathy. Study overall: Peripheral blood sampling occurred at initial diagnosis, before any treatment.

Concerning this clonotype itself: Its target is not known.

Whole-study results and caveats: Most thyroid clonotypes expanded above 0.001 appeared in blood too. Ophthalmopathy was distinguished from stable hyperthyroidism by 13 V-J signatures.

The CDR3 has 15 amino acids. V was cut by 5 bases and J by 6 bases, with 17 bases left in between. Template material for amplifying TCR beta CDR3 regions consisted of RNA transcripts. First-round RT-PCR of the TCR CDR3 relied on the HTBI primer set. TCRdb re-called the multiplex PCR reads through MiXCR, storing one row per CDR3 protein. The sample carries hundreds of thousands of distinct CDR3 sequences, roughly a quarter recorded once. This TCR derives from a woman aged 25 to 39 with Graves' ophthalmopathy. The J gene is TRBJ1-5, the V gene TRBV12-3 or TRBV12-4; the D gene is possibly TRBD1 (5 bases). The source material was blood. CDR3 bases: TGTGCCAGCAGTCGTTCCCGGGACTTAAGTCAGCCCCAGCATTTT. Its protein is CASSRSRDLSQPQHF.